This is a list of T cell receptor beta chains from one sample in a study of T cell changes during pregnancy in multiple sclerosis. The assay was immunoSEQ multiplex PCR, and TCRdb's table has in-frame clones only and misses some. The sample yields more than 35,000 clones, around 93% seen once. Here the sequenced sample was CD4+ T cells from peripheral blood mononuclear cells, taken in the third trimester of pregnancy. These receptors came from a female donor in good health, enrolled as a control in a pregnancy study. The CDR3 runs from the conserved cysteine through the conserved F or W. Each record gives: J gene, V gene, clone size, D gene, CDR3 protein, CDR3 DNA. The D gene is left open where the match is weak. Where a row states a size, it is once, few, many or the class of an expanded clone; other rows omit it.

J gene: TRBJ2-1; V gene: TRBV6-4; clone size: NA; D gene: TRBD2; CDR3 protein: CASSDSRTSGSYNEQFF; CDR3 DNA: TGTGCCAGCAGTGACTCCCGGACTAGCGGCTCCTACAATGAGCAGTTCTTC
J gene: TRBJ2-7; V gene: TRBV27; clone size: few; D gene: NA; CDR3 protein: CASSSWGGYSSYEQYF; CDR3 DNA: TGTGCCAGCAGCTCATGGGGCGGTTATAGCTCCTACGAGCAGTACTTC
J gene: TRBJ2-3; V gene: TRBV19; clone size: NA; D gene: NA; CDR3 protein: CASSTGQGLTDTQYF; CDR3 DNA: TGTGCCAGTAGTACCGGACAAGGATTAACAGATACGCAGTATTTT
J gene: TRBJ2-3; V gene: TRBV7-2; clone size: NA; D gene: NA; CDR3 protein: CASKDYLPDTQYF; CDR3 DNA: TGTGCCAGCAAGGACTACCTGCCAGATACGCAGTATTTT
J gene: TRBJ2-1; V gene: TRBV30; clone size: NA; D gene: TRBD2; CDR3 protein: CAWSALLAGGPKAVNEQFF; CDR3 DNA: TGTGCCTGGAGTGCTTTACTAGCGGGAGGGCCCAAAGCTGTTAATGAGCAGTTCTTC
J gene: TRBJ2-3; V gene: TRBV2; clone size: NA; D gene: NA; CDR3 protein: CASTGESTDTQYF; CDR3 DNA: TGTGCCAGCACGGGGGAGAGCACAGATACGCAGTATTTT
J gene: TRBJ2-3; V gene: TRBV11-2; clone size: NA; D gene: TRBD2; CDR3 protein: CASRRLAGRLDTQYF; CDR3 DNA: TGTGCCAGCAGGCGACTAGCGGGAAGGTTAGATACGCAGTATTTT
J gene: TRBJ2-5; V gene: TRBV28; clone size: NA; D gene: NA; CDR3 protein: CASSFHPGQLQETQYF; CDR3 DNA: TGTGCCAGCAGTTTTCACCCCGGACAGCTACAAGAGACCCAGTACTTC
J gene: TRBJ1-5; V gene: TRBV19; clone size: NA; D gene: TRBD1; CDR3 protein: CASSDLQQGSNQPQHF; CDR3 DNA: TGTGCCAGTAGTGACCTACAACAGGGGTCCAATCAGCCCCAGCATTTT
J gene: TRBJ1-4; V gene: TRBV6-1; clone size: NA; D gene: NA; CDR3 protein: CASRERPTNEKLFF; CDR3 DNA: TGTGCCAGCAGGGAGCGCCCAACTAATGAAAAACTGTTTTTT
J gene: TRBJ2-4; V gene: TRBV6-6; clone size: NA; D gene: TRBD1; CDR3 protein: CASWTGRAVKNIQYF; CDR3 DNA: TGTGCCAGTTGGACAGGCCGGGCGGTCAAAAACATTCAGTACTTC
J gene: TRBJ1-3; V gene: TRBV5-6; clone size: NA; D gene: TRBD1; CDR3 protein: CASSFDRGGPGNTIYF; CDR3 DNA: TGTGCCAGCAGCTTCGACAGGGGGGGTCCGGGAAACACCATATATTTT
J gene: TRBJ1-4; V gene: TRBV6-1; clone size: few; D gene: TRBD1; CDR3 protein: CASRRLTGDEKLFF; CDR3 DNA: TGTGCCAGCAGACGATTGACAGGGGACGAAAAACTGTTTTTT
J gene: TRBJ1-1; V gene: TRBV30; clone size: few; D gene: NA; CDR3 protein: CAWTGRRNTEAFF; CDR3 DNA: TGTGCCTGGACCGGGAGGAGGAACACTGAAGCTTTCTTT
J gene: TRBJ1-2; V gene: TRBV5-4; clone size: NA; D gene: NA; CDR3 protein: CASSLGPGALANYGYTF; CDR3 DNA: TGTGCCAGCAGCTTGGGGCCAGGGGCCCTAGCTAACTATGGCTACACCTTC
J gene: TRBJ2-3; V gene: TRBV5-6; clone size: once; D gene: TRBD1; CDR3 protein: CASTPGQGSDTQYF; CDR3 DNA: TGTGCCAGCACCCCGGGACAGGGATCGGATACGCAGTATTTT
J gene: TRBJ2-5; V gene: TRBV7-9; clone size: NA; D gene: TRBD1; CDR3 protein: CASSLSGTGSRTQYF; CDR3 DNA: TGTGCCAGCAGCCTAAGTGGGACAGGGAGCCGGACCCAGTACTTC
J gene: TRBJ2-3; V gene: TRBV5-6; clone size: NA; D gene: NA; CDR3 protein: CASSFVAVSTDTQYF; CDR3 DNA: TGTGCCAGCAGTTTTGTTGCGGTAAGCACAGATACGCAGTATTTT